These 16 T cell receptor beta chains originate from one sample sequenced in a study of T cell repertoires in cytomegalovirus infection. TCRdb independently ran MiXCR on the reads; one entry per CDR3 protein. Among approximately 1,000,000 distinct CDR3 sequences listed, 30% to 40% were seen once. Antigens of these TCRs are unknown. Source: cultured CD8+ T cells from PBMCs, taken from culture after CMV antigen stimulation. Every receptor here comes from a human donor in good health (CMV status not recorded). Some clones in this sample may be carry-over from other donors' samples.

The genes are TRBV2 and TRBJ2-1; TRBD2 is a possible D gene (6 bases). CDR3 size: 16 residues. CDR1 is SNHLY, CDR2 FYNNEI, per germline. Trimming removed 8 bases from V and 0 bases from J, with 17 bases in between. In DNA form, the CDR3 reads TGTGCCAGCCCTCCCCTCGTGGGAGGCTCCTACAATGAGCAGTTCTTC. It is translated as CASPPLVGGSYNEQFF.

Only one count was recorded for this clonotype. The V call is TRBV5-4, the J call TRBJ1-1, with a tentative D call TRBD1 (6 bases). V lost 3 bases and J lost 1, with 16 bases in between. The CDR3 consists of 16 residues. The V gene's germline CDR1 is SGHNT and CDR2 YYREEE (reference sequence). The CDR3 sequence is CASSYRQEKGNTEAFF. Written as DNA, the CDR3 is TGTGCCAGCAGCTACAGACAGGAAAAGGGGAACACTGAAGCTTTCTTT.

The rearrangement links TRBV14 to TRBJ1-6; D perhaps matches TRBD1 (6 bases). Looked up from germline, CDR1 is SGHDN and CDR2 is FVKESK. The CDR3 covers 14 residues. V shed 0 bases and J shed 10 bases, with 10 bases lying between them. CDR3 in amino acids: CASSQEGARSPLHF. The DNA for the CDR3 is TGTGCCAGCAGCCAAGAGGGGGCACGATCACCCCTCCACTTT.

This clonotype was seen repeatedly, ten times or more. This rearrangement joins TRBV19 to TRBJ1-1; 9 bases are shared with TRBD1. The CDR3 runs to 14 residues. The germline gives CDR1 LNHDA, CDR2 SQIVND (reference sequence). With V trimmed by 6 bases and J by 5 bases, 7 bases remained unmatched. In DNA form, the CDR3 reads TGTGCCAGTAGCGAACAGGGGGCGCATACTGAAGCTTTCTTT. Translating gives CASSEQGAHTEAFF.

The chain uses TRBV7-4 and TRBJ1-1; TRBD1 aligns across 9 bases. CDR3 size: 15 residues. The ends lost 3 bases at V and 2 bases at J; junction bases unmatched: 4. CDR1 and CDR2 from the germline V gene are SGHVT and SQSDAQ. This CDR3 reads CASSFPGQGNTEAFF. Here the CDR3 DNA reads TGTGCCAGCAGCTTCCCGGGACAGGGCAACACTGAAGCTTTCTTT. Complete variable domain (other parts from reference TRBV7-4 and TRBJ1-1): GAGVSQSPRYKVAKRGRDVALRCDSISGHVTLYWYRQTLGQGSEVLTYSQSDAQRDKSGRPSGRFSAERPERSVSTLKIQRTEQGDSAVYLCASSFPGQGNTEAFFGQGTRLTVV.

This clonotype was seen at least ten times. V and J are TRBV7-8 and TRBJ2-7; D not resolved. Germline V CDR1 and CDR2: SGHVS, FQNEAQ. The CDR3 runs to 19 residues. V was cut by 2 bases and J by 0 bases, with 23 bases left in between. The CDR3 nucleotides read TGTGCCAGCAGCTTATCTACCCCATACAGTGCCAAGGACTCCTACGAGCAGTACGTC. Translating it yields CASSLSTPYSAKDSYEQYV.

This clonotype was counted many times. This chain links TRBV27 with TRBJ2-5, with TRBD2 as a possible D gene (5 bases). The CDR3 covers 11 residues. Germline-derived CDR1 and CDR2 are MNHEY and SMNVEV (reference sequence). The ends were cut back, 6 bases at V and 7 bases at J, with 9 bases in the middle. The CDR3 loop is CASSFGGTQYF. The CDR3 DNA reads as TGTGCCAGCAGCTTCGGAGGGACCCAGTACTTC.

This clonotype came up a few times. V is TRBV12-5 and J is TRBJ1-2, with D uncertain. V lost 5 bases and J 3 bases, leaving 13 bases between the germline ends. This CDR3 has 14 residues. CDR1 is LGHNT, CDR2 FRNRAP, per germline. CDR3 DNA: TGTGCTAGTGGTCCAAACATGGTGGACTATGGCTACACCTTC. Protein product: CASGPNMVDYGYTF.

Regarding this clonotype: A read error may be the cause here, since a much bigger clone is one base away. This sequence joins TRBV7-6 and TRBJ2-1, with D maybe TRBD1 (5 bases). CDR1 and CDR2 (germline): SGHVS, FNYEAQ. V was shortened by 7 bases and J by 2 bases, with 12 bases between the two germline ends. There are 14 residues in the CDR3. The CDR3 nucleotides read TGTGCCAGCACCAGGGCAGGGCCCTACAATGAGCAGTTCTTC. It yields the protein CASTRAGPYNEQFF.

The genes are TRBV20-1 and TRBJ2-7; TRBD2 might be the D (5 bases). The CDR3 length is 13 residues. V lost 0 bases to trimming and J lost 2 bases, with 8 bases between them. Germline V gene sequence: CDR1 DFQATT, CDR2 SNEGSKA (reference sequence). CDR3 DNA: TGCAGTGCTAGAGATGGAGCGGCCTACGAGCAGTACTTC. It yields the protein CSARDGAAYEQYF.

This clonotype turned up a few times. This sequence joins TRBV11-2 and TRBJ2-1; 7 bases match TRBD2. Germline V gene lookup returns CDR1 SGHAT and CDR2 FQNNGV. The CDR3 covers 16 residues. The V gene end was trimmed by 2 bases and the J gene end by 5 bases; junction bases not matched to a gene: 9. The CDR3 here is CASSLTGLVPNNEQFF. The DNA for the CDR3 is TGTGCCAGCAGCTTAACCGGACTAGTACCGAACAATGAGCAGTTCTTC.

This clonotype occurred a few times. The rearrangement links TRBV10-3 to TRBJ2-7; possibly TRBD2 for D (5 bases). The length of the CDR3 is 12 residues. V was trimmed by 2 bases and J by 7 bases, leaving 9 bases between them. Looked up from germline, CDR1 is ENHRY and CDR2 is SYGVKD. CDR3 DNA: TGTGCCATCAGTGAGAATCGGGATGAGCAGTACTTC. Its translation is CAISENRDEQYF.

This clonotype appeared many times. This sequence joins TRBV6-2 or TRBV6-3 and TRBJ2-3, with 8 bases identical to TRBD1. CDR3 length: 16 residues. With V trimmed by 0 bases and J by 4 bases, 6 bases remained unmatched. CDR1 is MNHEY and CDR2 is SVGEGT in the germline V gene. CDR3 nucleotides: TGTGCCAGCAGTTACTCGTCAGGGGGCGCCTCAGATACGCAGTATTTT. This translates into CASSYSSGGASDTQYF.

The CDR3: CASSYSTLGGETQYF. CDR3 DNA sequence: TGTGCCAGCAGTTACTCGACTCTCGGGGGAGAGACCCAGTACTTC. V usage is TRBV6-5 and J usage is TRBJ2-5; the D gene is possibly TRBD2 (6 bases). Germline loops: CDR1 MNHEY, CDR2 SVGAGI. The CDR3 has 15 residues. V was clipped by 0 bases and J by 4 bases, with 12 bases between them.

In its sample, this clonotype was seen a few times. The chain links TRBV7-9 to TRBJ2-6; TRBD1 aligns across 7 bases. V dropped 8 bases and J dropped 3; count of bases not matched to a gene: 4. The CDR3 loop spans 14 amino acids. Germline lookup yields CDR1 SEHNR and CDR2 FQNEAQ (reference sequence). CDR3 sequence reads: CASYRGSGANVLTF. For the CDR3, the DNA is TGTGCCAGCTACAGGGGAAGTGGGGCCAACGTCCTGACTTTC. Combining the CDR3 with reference TRBV7-9 and TRBJ2-6 gives the whole variable domain DTGVSQNPRHKITKRGQNVTFRCDPISEHNRLYWYRQTLGQGPEFLTYFQNEAQLEKSRLLSDRFSAERPKGSFSTLEIQRTEQGDSAMYLCASYRGSGANVLTFGAGSRLTVL.

The chain employs TRBV28 and TRBJ2-3; maybe TRBD2 (6 bases). Looked up from germline, CDR1 is MDHEN and CDR2 is SYDVKM. The CDR3 covers 14 residues. The V end was cut by 3 bases, the J end by 1 base, with 8 bases between. CDR3 in amino acids: CASSLGLRTDTQYF. In DNA form, the CDR3 reads TGTGCCAGCAGTTTGGGACTCCGCACAGATACGCAGTATTTT.